Detailed here is one T cell receptor beta chain. No antigen is known for it. Sequenced by immunoSEQ multiplex PCR; TCRdb stores in-frame clones only, minus some. In the table there are 70,000 or so clones, 80% of which are singletons. The source of the sample is a study of early stage breast cancer tumors. Points from the study as a whole: Unsorted bulk genomic DNA sequencing lacked pairing and functional marker data.

The CDR3 sequence is 13 residues long. V dropped 1 base and J dropped 5 bases, with 9 bases sitting between them. Germline V gives CDR1 SGHDT, CDR2 YYEEEE. The material sequenced was blood. The chain carries TRBV5-6 and TRBJ2-5; tentative D call: TRBD1 (5 bases). The TCR originated in a person in their forties with breast cancer. CDR3 DNA: TGTGCCAGCAGCTTGCAGGGCTCGGAGACCCAGTACTTC. Protein sequence: CASSLQGSETQYF.